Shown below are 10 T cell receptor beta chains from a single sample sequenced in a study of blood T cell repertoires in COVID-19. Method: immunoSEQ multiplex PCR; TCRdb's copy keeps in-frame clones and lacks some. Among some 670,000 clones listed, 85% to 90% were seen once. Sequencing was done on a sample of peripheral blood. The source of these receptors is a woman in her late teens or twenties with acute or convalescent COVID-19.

In DNA form, the CDR3 reads TGTGCCAGCAGGGGGGACAGGGGGACGTACGAGCAGTACTTC. Residues: CASRGDRGTYEQYF. V and J are TRBV25-1 and TRBJ2-7; TRBD1 agrees at 11 bases. CDR3 length: 14 amino acids. V shed 6 bases, J shed 4 bases, and the junction held 5 bases outside the gene matches. Germline values: CDR1 MGHDK, CDR2 SYGVNS.

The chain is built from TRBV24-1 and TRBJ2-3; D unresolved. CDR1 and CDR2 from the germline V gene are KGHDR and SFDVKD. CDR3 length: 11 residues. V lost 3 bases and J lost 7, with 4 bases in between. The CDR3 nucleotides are TGTGCCACCAGTGATGTATATACGCAGTATTTT. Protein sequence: CATSDVYTQYF.

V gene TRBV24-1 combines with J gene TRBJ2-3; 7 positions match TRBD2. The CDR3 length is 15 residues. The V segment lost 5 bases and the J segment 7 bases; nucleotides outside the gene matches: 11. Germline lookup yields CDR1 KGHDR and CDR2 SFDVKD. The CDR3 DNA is TGTGCCACCAGTGTTCCAGCGGGGCGGAGATATACGCAGTATTTT. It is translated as CATSVPAGRRYTQYF.

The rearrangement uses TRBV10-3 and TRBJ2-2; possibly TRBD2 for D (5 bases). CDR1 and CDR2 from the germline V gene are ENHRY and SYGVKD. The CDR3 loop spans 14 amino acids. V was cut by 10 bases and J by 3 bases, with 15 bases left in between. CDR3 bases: TGTGCCACTCGACTAAGTCGGGACACCGGGGAGCTGTTTTTT. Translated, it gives CATRLSRDTGELFF.

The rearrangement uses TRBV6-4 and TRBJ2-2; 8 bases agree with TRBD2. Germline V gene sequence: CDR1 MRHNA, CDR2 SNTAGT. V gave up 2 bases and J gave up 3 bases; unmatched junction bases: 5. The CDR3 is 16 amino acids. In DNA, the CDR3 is TGTGCCAGCAGTGACCGAGCGGGGGTTTACACCGGGGAGCTGTTTTTT. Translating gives CASSDRAGVYTGELFF.

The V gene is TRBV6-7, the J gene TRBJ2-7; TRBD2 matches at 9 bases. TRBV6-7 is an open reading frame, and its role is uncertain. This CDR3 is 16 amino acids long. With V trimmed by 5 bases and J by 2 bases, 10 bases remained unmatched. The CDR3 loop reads CASSTLAGIRPYEQYF. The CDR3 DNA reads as TGTGCCAGCAGTACCCTAGCGGGGATTAGACCCTACGAGCAGTACTTC.

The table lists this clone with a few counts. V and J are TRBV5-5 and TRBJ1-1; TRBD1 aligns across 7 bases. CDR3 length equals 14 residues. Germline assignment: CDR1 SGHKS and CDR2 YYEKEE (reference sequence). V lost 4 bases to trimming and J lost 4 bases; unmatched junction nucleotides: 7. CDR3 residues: CASSVQGGGTEAFF. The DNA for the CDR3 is TGTGCCAGCAGCGTCCAGGGGGGTGGCACTGAAGCTTTCTTT.

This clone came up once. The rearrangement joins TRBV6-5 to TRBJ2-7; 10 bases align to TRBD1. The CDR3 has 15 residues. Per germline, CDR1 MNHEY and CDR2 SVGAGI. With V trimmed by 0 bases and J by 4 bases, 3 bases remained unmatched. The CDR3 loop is CASSYSGTGVYEQYF. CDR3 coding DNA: TGTGCCAGCAGTTACTCCGGGACAGGGGTATACGAGCAGTACTTC.

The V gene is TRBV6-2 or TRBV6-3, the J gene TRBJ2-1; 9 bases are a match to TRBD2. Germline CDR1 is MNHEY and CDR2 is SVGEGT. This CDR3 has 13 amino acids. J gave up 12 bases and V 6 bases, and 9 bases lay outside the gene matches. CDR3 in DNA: TGTGCCAGCAGCTTACTCCGCGGGGGGGGGCAGTTCTTC. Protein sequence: CASSLLRGGGQFF.

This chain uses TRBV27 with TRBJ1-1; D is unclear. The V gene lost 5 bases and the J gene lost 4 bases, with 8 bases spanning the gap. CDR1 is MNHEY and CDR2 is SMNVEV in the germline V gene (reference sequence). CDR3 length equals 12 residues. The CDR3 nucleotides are TGTGCCAGCAGTCCCCCGGGCACTGAAGCTTTCTTT. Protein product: CASSPPGTEAFF.